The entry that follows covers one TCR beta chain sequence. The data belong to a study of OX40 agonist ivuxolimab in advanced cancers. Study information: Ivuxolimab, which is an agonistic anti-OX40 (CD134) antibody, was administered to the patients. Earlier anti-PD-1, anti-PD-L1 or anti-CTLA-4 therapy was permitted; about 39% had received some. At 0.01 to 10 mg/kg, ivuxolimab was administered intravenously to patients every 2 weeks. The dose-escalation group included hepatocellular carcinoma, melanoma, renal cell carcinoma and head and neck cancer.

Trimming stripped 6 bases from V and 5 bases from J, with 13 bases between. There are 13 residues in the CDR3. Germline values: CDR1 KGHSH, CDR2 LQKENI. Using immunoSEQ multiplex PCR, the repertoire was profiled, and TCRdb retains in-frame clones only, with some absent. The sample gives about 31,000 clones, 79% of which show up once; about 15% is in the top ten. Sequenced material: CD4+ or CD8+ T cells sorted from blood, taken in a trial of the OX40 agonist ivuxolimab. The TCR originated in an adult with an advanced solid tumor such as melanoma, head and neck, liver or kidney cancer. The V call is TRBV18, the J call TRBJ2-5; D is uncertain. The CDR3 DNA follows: TGTGCCAGCTCGCCCGCATTACTGGAGACCCAGTACTTC. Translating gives CASSPALLETQYF.